The 20 T cell receptor beta chains presented below share a single source sample, sequenced in a study of T cell clonality in common variable immunodeficiency. No cognate antigen is known for these TCRs. Points from the study as a whole: Reportedly, TCR beta sequences from common variable immunodeficiency showed fewer deletions and N-nucleotide insertions.

TCRdb's table, derived via immunoSEQ multiplex PCR, lists solely in-frame clones and lacks some. The sample holds some 25,000 clones, and no clone turns up only once. What was sequenced was peripheral blood mononuclear cells. These receptors were collected from a human donor with common variable immunodeficiency.

This clone was recorded at least ten times. Partial CDR3 DNA: TGCAGTGCTAGAGTGGTGGTTGCAGGTAACTACAATGAG. Translated: CSARVVVAGNYNE. The CDR3 reads in full as CSARVVVAGNYNEQFF. The chain carries TRBV20-1 and TRBJ2-1; D uncertain. The read is 3 residues too short to cover the CDR3 end, so that end is filled in from the germline J gene. Trimming cost V 1 base and J 3 bases, with 16 bases left between them. The length of the CDR3 is 16 residues. Germline V CDR1 and CDR2: DFQATT, SNEGSKA (reference sequence).

This clone was seen at least ten times. Incomplete CDR3 DNA: TGCAGTGCCCCGCCGAGAGGAGCGAGATCCTACGAG. Amino acids: CSAPPRGARSYE. The whole CDR3 protein reads CSAPPRGARSYEQYF. This sequence joins TRBV20-1 and TRBJ2-7, with no clear D. The read terminates 3 residues ahead of where the CDR3 ends, so the germline J gene completes it. In germline, CDR1 is DFQATT, CDR2 SNEGSKA (reference sequence). V gave up 6 bases and J gave up 1 base, with 19 bases separating them. This CDR3 has 15 amino acids.

About this clone itself: The read ends 3 residues before the CDR3 terminus; that terminus is restored from the germline J gene. The chain recombines TRBV20-1 with TRBJ2-1, with a tentative D call TRBD2 (6 bases). V lost 6 bases and J 3 bases, leaving 24 bases between the germline ends. CDR1 is DFQATT, CDR2 SNEGSKA, per germline (reference sequence). The CDR3 has 17 amino acids. Partial CDR3 DNA: TGCAGTGCGGGGGACCCGCCGACTAGTTTTTTCTACAATGAG. Translated, it gives CSAGDPPTSFFYNE. The CDR3, in full, reads CSAGDPPTSFFYNEQFF.

At least ten counts were recorded for this clone. The read terminates 3 residues before the CDR3 end, so the remaining end is supplied by the germline J gene. The rearrangement joins TRBV28 to TRBJ1-5; no reliable D call. Trimming took 3 bases from V and 7 from J, leaving 13 bases between them. This CDR3 is 14 amino acids long. CDR1 is MDHEN, CDR2 SYDVKM, per germline. The CDR3 reads CASSFRDSGQPQHF. The sequenced CDR3 bases are TGTGCCAGCAGTTTTCGCGATTCAGGCCAGCCC.

In its sample, this clone was seen many times. With the read ending 3 residues before the CDR3 end, the germline J gene is used to fill in that end. The J gene is TRBJ2-3, the V gene TRBV19; a weak D match, TRBD1 (6 bases). The CDR3 has 16 residues. V shed 1 base and J shed 2 bases, with 13 bases lying between them. CDR1 and CDR2 from the germline V gene are LNHDA and SQIVND (reference sequence). The sequenced CDR3 bases are TGTGCCAGTAGTATAGGGATAGGGGGTTACACAGATACG. Its translation is CASSIGIGGYTDT. The full-length CDR3 reads as CASSIGIGGYTDTQYF.

This clone was seen at least ten times. The read stops 3 residues short of the end of the CDR3; the missing end is completed from the germline J gene. This chain uses TRBV5-1 with TRBJ2-2, with a tentative D call TRBD2 (6 bases). The CDR3 runs to 16 residues. V was clipped by 2 bases and J by 4 bases, with 15 bases between them. The germline gives CDR1 SGHRS, CDR2 YFSETQ. CDR3 protein: CASSFGWQGGTGELFF. The sequenced part of the CDR3 DNA is TGCGCCAGCAGCTTCGGTTGGCAGGGAGGCACCGGGGAG.

This clone was counted ten times or more. The read ends 3 residues shy of where the CDR3 ends; the end is completed using the germline J gene. The chain carries TRBV19 and TRBJ1-5, with unresolved D. The CDR3 consists of 14 residues. V shed 3 bases and J shed 4 bases, with 10 bases lying between them. Germline V lookup: CDR1 LNHDA, CDR2 SQIVND (reference sequence). Here the CDR3 reads CASSMFPPNQPQHF. The CDR3 bases that were read are TGTGCCAGTAGTATGTTTCCCCCAAATCAGCCC.

CDR3 sequence: CASTRVSSPLHF. CDR3 DNA (partial): TGTGCCAGCACCAGGGTGTCTTCACCC. The chain couples TRBV6-2 or TRBV6-3 to TRBJ1-6; tentatively, D is TRBD1 (5 bases). The CDR3 end lies 3 residues beyond the end of the read and is filled in from the germline J gene. The CDR3 is 12 residues long. Looked up from germline, CDR1 is MNHEY and CDR2 is SVGEGT. Trimming stripped 7 bases from V and 9 bases from J, with 10 bases between.

This clone was counted between two and nine times. The sequenced fragment ends 3 residues before the CDR3 boundary, so the rest is inferred from the germline J gene. The chain links TRBV19 to TRBJ2-1; D gene uncertain. The CDR3 contains 15 residues. Germline V gene data show CDR1 as LNHDA and CDR2 as SQIVND (reference sequence). The ends were cut back, 1 base at V and 0 bases at J, with 7 bases in the middle. CDR3 protein: CASSIARSSYNEQFF. The sequenced part of the CDR3 DNA is TGTGCCAGTAGTATAGCGCGGAGCTCCTACAATGAG.

As concerns this clone: Read coverage stops 3 residues before the CDR3 terminus; the germline J gene supplies the remainder. The chain recombines TRBV6-2 or TRBV6-3 with TRBJ1-4; D is possibly TRBD1 (6 bases). Germline CDR1 MNHEY, CDR2 SVGEGT. The CDR3 has 13 residues. V was shortened by 6 bases and J by 4 bases, with 9 bases between the two germline ends. CDR3 loop: CASRGQFNEKLFF. CDR3 bases read: TGTGCCAGCAGAGGACAGTTTAATGAAAAA.

Notes on this clone: Read coverage stops 3 residues before the CDR3 terminus; the germline J gene supplies the remainder. V usage is TRBV11-2 and J usage is TRBJ1-2; no definite D call. Germline V CDR1 and CDR2: SGHAT, FQNNGV. CDR3 size: 12 residues. CDR3 DNA (partial): TGTGCCAGCAGCCGGGGAGAGTGGGGC. Protein: CASSRGEWG. The entire CDR3 protein reads CASSRGEWGYTF. Based on the CDR3 plus reference TRBV11-2 and TRBJ1-2, the full variable domain is EAGVAQSPRYKIIEKRQSVAFWCNPISGHATLYWYQQILGQGPKLLIQFQNNGVVDDSQLPKDRFSAERLKGVDSTLKIQPAKLEDSAVYLCASSRGEWGYTFGSGTRLTVV.

There are a few counts of this clone. Read coverage stops 3 residues before the CDR3 terminus; the germline J gene supplies the remainder. The chain employs TRBV5-1 and TRBJ2-3, with 11 bases that match TRBD1. The CDR3 length is 15 residues. CDR1 SGHRS and CDR2 YFSETQ come from the germline V gene. Germline trimming cut 4 bases from V and 5 bases from J; bases unmatched to any gene: 6. The sequenced CDR3 bases are TGCGCCAGCAGCCGGACAGGGGGCGCGGGAGATACG. Protein sequence: CASSRTGGAGDT. The CDR3 in full is CASSRTGGAGDTQYF. Full variable domain (missing parts from reference TRBV5-1 and TRBJ2-3): KAGVTQTPRYLIKTRGQQVTLSCSPISGHRSVSWYQQTPGQGLQFLFEYFSETQRNKGNFPGRFSGRQFSNSRSEMNVSTLELGDSALYLCASSRTGGAGDTQYFGPGTRLTVL.

The table lists this clone with many counts. Sequencing ends 3 residues short of the CDR3 end; the germline J gene provides the rest. The chain recombines TRBV4-1 with TRBJ2-5; tentative D call: TRBD2 (6 bases). V was clipped by 4 bases and J by 1 base, with 10 bases between them. Germline-derived CDR1 and CDR2 are MGHRA and YSYEKL. The CDR3 spans 14 residues. CDR3 bases read: TGCGCCAGCAGCCGTACGGGACTCCAAGAGACC. Encoded protein: CASSRTGLQET. The CDR3 as a whole reads CASSRTGLQETQYF.

This clone came up many times. The read is 3 residues too short to cover the CDR3 end, so that end is filled in from the germline J gene. The chain employs TRBV10-1 and TRBJ2-5, with D possibly matching TRBD2 (5 bases). The length of the CDR3 is 13 residues. The V and J ends lost 2 bases and 2 bases respectively, with 6 bases between them. CDR1 is WNHNN and CDR2 is SYGVQD in the germline V gene (reference sequence). The CDR3 region is CASSERGQETQYF. CDR3 DNA, as far as it was read: TGCGCCAGCAGTGAGCGGGGTCAAGAGACC.

This clone was counted many times. Sequencing ends 3 residues short of the CDR3 end; the germline J gene provides the rest. The rearrangement links TRBV4-2 to TRBJ1-1; possibly TRBD1 for D (5 bases). The V end lost 1 base, the J end lost 3 bases, and 12 bases lay between the germline ends. The CDR3 consists of 15 residues. Germline V gene lookup returns CDR1 LGHNA and CDR2 YNFKEQ. The CDR3 DNA, read in part, is TGTGCCAGCAGCCAAGCAGGGTCGAAGGACACTGAA. Residues: CASSQAGSKDTE. The CDR3 as a whole reads CASSQAGSKDTEAFF.

Ten or more counts support this clone. Read data end 3 residues before the CDR3 end; the end is taken from the germline J gene. The chain uses TRBV29-1 and TRBJ2-1; D is unclear. Looked up from germline, CDR1 is SQVTM and CDR2 is ANQGSEA. Trimming took off 4 bases at V and 4 bases at J, with 5 bases between the two ends. The CDR3 runs to 11 residues. The CDR3: CSVVPYNEQFF. Partial CDR3 DNA: TGCAGCGTTGTCCCATACAATGAG.

This clone was observed at least ten times. The CDR3 extends 3 residues past the end of the read, so its final part is completed from the germline J gene. The chain couples TRBV19 to TRBJ2-6; TRBD2 is a possible D gene (5 bases). The CDR3 is 15 residues long. Deletions cut 8 bases from V and 2 bases from J, with 13 bases between. Germline assignment: CDR1 LNHDA and CDR2 SQIVND (reference sequence). The CDR3 spells CASSDGVAGANVLTF. The sequenced part of the CDR3 DNA is TGTGCCAGTTCCGACGGGGTGGCTGGGGCCAACGTC.

A few counts support this clone. Sequencing ends 3 residues short of the CDR3 end; the germline J gene provides the rest. J is TRBJ2-7 and V is TRBV5-4, with 9 bases fitting TRBD1. The CDR3 totals 13 residues. The germline V gene encodes CDR1 SGHNT and CDR2 YYREEE (reference sequence). V was clipped by 7 bases and J by 3 bases; unmatched bases: 5. CDR3 DNA (partial): TGTGCCAGCGCGCGACAGGGGGGCTACGAG. It translates to CASARQGGYE. Given in full, the CDR3 is CASARQGGYEQYF.

This clone was seen ten or more times. Read sequence stops 3 residues before the CDR3 end, and the germline J gene provides the missing end. The chain joins TRBV10-3 to TRBJ2-1; TRBD2 matches 12 bases. The CDR3 has 13 amino acids. Unmatched junction bases numbered 3, after V lost 7 bases and J lost 8 bases. Germline V lookup: CDR1 ENHRY, CDR2 SYGVKD. The CDR3 region is CAIMTSGGYEQFF. The sequenced CDR3 bases are TGTGCCATCATGACTAGCGGGGGATATGAG.

This clone was seen a few times. The read comes to an end 3 residues before the CDR3 does, leaving the germline J gene to fill in the end. The V and J genes are TRBV19 and TRBJ1-6, with D tentatively TRBD1 (5 bases). Trimming shortened V by 5 bases and J by 10 bases, and 12 bases separated the two germline ends. CDR3 size: 13 residues. Germline V gene sequence: CDR1 LNHDA, CDR2 SQIVND (reference sequence). The CDR3 protein is CASSEGLQSPLHF. The covered CDR3 bases are TGTGCCAGTAGTGAGGGGTTGCAGTCACCC. Using reference TRBV19 and TRBJ1-6 for the parts outside the CDR3, the full variable domain is DGGITQSPKYLFRKEGQNVTLSCEQNLNHDAMYWYRQDPGQGLRLIYYSQIVNDFQKGDIAEGYSVSREKKESFPLTVTSAQKNPTAFYLCASSEGLQSPLHFGNGTRLTVT.